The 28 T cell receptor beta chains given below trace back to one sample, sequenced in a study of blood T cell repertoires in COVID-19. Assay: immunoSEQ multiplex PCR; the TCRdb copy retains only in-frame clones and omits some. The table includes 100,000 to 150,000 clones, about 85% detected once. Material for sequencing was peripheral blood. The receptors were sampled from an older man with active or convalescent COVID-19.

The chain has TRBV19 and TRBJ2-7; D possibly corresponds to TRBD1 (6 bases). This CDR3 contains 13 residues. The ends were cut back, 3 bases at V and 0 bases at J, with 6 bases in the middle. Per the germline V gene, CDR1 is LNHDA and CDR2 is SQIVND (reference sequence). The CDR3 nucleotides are TGTGCCAGTAGTATGGGGGCCTCCTACGAGCAGTACTTC. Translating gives CASSMGASYEQYF.

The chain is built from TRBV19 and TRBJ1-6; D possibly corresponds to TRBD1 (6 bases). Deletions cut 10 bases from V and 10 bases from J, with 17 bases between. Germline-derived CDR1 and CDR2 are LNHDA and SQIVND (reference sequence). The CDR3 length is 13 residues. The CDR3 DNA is TGTGCCACGGGGGGGGCGATCCGGTCACCCCTCCACTTT. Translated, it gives CATGGAIRSPLHF.

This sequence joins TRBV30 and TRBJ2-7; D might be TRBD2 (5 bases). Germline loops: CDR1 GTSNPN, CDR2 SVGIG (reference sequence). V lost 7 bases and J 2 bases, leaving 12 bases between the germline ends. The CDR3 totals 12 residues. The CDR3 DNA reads TGTGCCTCCTCCTTCGGGGCCTACGAGCAGTACTTC. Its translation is CASSFGAYEQYF.

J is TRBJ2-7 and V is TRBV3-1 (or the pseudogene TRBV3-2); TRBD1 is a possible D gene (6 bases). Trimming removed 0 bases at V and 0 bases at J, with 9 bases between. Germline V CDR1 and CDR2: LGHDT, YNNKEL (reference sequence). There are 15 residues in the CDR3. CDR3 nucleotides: TGTGCCAGCAGCCAAGACCCCAGGGGCTCCTACGAGCAGTACTTC. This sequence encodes CASSQDPRGSYEQYF.

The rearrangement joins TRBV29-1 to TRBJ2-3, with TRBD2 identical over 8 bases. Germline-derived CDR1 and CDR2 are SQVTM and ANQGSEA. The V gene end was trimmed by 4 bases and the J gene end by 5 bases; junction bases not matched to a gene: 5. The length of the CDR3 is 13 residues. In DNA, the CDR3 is TGCAGCGTTGGAATTCTAGCGGGAGATACGCAGTATTTT. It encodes CSVGILAGDTQYF.

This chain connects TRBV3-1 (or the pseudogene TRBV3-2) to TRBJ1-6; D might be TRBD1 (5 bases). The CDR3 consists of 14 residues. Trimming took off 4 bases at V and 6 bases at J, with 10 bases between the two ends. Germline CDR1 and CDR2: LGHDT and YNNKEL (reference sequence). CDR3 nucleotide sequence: TGTGCCAGCAGCCCCCAGGGCCGTAATTCACCCCTCCACTTT. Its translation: CASSPQGRNSPLHF.

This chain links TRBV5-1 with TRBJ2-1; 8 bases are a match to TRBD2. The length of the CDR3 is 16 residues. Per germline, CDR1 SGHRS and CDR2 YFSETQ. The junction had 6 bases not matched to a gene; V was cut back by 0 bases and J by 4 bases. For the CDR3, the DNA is TGCGCCAGCAGCTTGGTAAGCGGGGGCCCTTACAATGAGCAGTTCTTC. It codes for CASSLVSGGPYNEQFF. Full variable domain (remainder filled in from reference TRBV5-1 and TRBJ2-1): KAGVTQTPRYLIKTRGQQVTLSCSPISGHRSVSWYQQTPGQGLQFLFEYFSETQRNKGNFPGRFSGRQFSNSRSEMNVSTLELGDSALYLCASSLVSGGPYNEQFFGPGTRLTVL.

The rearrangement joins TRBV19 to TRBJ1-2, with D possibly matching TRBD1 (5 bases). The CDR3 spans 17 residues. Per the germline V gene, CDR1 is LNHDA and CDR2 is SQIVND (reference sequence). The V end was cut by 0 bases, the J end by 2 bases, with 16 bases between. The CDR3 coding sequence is TGTGCCAGTAGTATAGACCCCCTCGGATCAGGGAACTATGGCTACACCTTC. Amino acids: CASSIDPLGSGNYGYTF. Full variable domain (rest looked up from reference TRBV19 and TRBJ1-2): DGGITQSPKYLFRKEGQNVTLSCEQNLNHDAMYWYRQDPGQGLRLIYYSQIVNDFQKGDIAEGYSVSREKKESFPLTVTSAQKNPTAFYLCASSIDPLGSGNYGYTFGSGTRLTVV.

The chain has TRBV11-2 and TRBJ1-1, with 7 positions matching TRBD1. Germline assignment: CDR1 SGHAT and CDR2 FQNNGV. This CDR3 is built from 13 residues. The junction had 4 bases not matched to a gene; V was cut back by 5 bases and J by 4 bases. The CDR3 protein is CASSQTGFTEAFF. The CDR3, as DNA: TGTGCCAGCAGCCAGACAGGGTTCACTGAAGCTTTCTTT.

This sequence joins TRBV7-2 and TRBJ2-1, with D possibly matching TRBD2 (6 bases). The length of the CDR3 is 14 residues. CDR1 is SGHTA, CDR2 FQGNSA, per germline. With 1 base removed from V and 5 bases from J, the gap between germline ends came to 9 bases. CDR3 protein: CASSLESSDNEQFF. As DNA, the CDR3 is TGTGCCAGCAGCTTAGAGTCTAGCGACAATGAGCAGTTCTTC.

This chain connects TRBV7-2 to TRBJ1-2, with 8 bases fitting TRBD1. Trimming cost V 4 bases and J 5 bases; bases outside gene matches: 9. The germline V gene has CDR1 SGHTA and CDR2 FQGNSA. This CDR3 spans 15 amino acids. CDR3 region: CASSYEPQGVYGYTF. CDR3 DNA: TGTGCCAGCAGCTACGAACCACAGGGGGTGTATGGCTACACCTTC.

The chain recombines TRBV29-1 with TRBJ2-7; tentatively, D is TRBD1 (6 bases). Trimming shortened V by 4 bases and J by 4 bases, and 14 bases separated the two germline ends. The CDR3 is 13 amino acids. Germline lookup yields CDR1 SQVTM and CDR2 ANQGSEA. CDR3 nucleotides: TGCAGCGTTGCGGACGGACAGCCTTACGAGCAGTACTTC. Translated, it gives CSVADGQPYEQYF.

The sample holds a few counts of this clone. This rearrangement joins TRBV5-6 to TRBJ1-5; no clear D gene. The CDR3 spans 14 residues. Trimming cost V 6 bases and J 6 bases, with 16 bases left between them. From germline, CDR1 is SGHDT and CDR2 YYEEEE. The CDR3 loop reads CASIPTEVRQPQHF. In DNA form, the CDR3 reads TGTGCCAGCATACCGACGGAGGTGCGTCAGCCCCAGCATTTT. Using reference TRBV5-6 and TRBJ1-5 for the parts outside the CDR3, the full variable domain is DAGVTQSPTHLIKTRGQQVTLRCSPKSGHDTVSWYQQALGQGPQFIFQYYEEEERQRGNFPDRFSGHQFPNYSSELNVNALLLGDSALYLCASIPTEVRQPQHFGDGTRLSIL.

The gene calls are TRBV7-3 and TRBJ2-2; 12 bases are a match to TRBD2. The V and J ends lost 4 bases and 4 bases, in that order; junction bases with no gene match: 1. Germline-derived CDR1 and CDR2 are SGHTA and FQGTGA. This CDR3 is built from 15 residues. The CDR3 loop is CASSSGLAGTGELFF. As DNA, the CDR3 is TGTGCCAGCAGCTCGGGACTAGCGGGCACCGGGGAGCTGTTTTTT.

CDR3 DNA: TGTGCCAGCAGTCAGACTTTAGCGGGACTATACAATGAGCAGTTCTTC. Protein: CASSQTLAGLYNEQFF. The rearrangement uses TRBV2 and TRBJ2-1; 8 nucleotides agree with TRBD2. The germline gives CDR1 SNHLY, CDR2 FYNNEI. V shed 5 bases and J 4 bases; nucleotides not matched to a gene: 10. This CDR3 is 16 amino acids long.

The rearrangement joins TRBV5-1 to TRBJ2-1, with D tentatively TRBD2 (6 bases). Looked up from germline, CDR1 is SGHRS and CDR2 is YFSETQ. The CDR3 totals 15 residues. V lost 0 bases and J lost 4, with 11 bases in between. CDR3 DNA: TGCGCCAGCAGCTTGGTGACGGGAGAGTACAATGAGCAGTTCTTC. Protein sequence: CASSLVTGEYNEQFF.

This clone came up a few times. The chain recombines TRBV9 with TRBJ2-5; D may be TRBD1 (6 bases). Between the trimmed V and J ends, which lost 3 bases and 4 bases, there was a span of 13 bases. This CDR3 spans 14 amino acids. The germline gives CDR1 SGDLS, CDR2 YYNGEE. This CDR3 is CASSAGVGGETQYF. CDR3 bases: TGTGCCAGCAGCGCAGGGGTCGGTGGAGAGACCCAGTACTTC. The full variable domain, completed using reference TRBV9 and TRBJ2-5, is DSGVTQTPKHLITATGQRVTLRCSPRSGDLSVYWYQQSLDQGLQFLIQYYNGEERAKGNILERFSAQQFPDLHSELNLSSLELGDSALYFCASSAGVGGETQYFGPGTRLLVL.

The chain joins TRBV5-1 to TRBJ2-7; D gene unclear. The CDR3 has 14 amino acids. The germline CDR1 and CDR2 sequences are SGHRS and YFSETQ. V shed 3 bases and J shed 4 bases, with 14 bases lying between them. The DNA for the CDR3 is TGCGCCAGCAGCTCCAGTACCCGGAGTTACGAGCAGTACTTC. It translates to CASSSSTRSYEQYF.

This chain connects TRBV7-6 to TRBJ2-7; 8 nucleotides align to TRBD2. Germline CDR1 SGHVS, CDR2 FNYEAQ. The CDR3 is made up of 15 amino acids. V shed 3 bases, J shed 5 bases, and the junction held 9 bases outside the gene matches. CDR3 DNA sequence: TGTGCCAGCAGCTTGGGTCCGGGGGGGCGGAACGAGCAGTACTTC. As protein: CASSLGPGGRNEQYF.

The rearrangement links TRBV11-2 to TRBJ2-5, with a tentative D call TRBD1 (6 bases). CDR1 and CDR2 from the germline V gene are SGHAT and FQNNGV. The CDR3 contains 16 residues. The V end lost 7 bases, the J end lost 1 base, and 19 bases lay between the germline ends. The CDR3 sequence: CASTSRDTTGQETQYF. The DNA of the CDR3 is TGTGCCAGCACCTCCCGGGACACGACTGGCCAAGAGACCCAGTACTTC. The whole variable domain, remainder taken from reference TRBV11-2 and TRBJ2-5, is EAGVAQSPRYKIIEKRQSVAFWCNPISGHATLYWYQQILGQGPKLLIQFQNNGVVDDSQLPKDRFSAERLKGVDSTLKIQPAKLEDSAVYLCASTSRDTTGQETQYFGPGTRLLVL.

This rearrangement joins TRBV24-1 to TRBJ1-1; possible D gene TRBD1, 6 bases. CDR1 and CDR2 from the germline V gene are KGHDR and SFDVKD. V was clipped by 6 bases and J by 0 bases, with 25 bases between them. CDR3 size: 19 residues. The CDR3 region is CATSTNRKDRSPLNTEAFF. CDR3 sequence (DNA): TGTGCCACCAGTACGAACAGAAAGGACAGATCCCCTTTGAACACTGAAGCTTTCTTT.

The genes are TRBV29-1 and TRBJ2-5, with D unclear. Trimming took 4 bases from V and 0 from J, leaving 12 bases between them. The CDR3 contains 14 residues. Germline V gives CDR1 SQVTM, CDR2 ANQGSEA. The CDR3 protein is CSVGGWQYQETQYF. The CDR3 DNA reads TGCAGCGTTGGTGGCTGGCAGTACCAAGAGACCCAGTACTTC. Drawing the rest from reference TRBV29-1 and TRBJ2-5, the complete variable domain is SAVISQKPSRDICQRGTSLTIQCQVDSQVTMMFWYRQQPGQSLTLIATANQGSEATYESGFVIDKFPISRPNLTFSTLTVSNMSPEDSSIYLCSVGGWQYQETQYFGPGTRLLVL.

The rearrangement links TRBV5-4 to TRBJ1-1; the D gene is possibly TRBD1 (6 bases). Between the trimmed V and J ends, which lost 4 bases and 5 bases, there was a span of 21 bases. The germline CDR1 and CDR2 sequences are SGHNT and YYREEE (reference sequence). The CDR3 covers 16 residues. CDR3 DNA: TGTGCCAGCAGCCTCGGGAAGGGACATCCGTCGACTGAAGCTTTCTTT. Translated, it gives CASSLGKGHPSTEAFF.

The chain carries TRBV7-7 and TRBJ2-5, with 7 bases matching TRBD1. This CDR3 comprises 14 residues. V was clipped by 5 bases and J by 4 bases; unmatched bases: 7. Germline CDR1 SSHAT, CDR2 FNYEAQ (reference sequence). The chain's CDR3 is CASSDGTDGETQYF. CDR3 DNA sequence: TGTGCCAGCAGCGACGGGACAGACGGAGAGACCCAGTACTTC.

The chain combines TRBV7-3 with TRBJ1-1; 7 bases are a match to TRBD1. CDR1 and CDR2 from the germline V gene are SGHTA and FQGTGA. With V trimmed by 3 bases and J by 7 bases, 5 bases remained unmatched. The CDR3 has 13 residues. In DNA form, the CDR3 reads TGTGCCAGCAGCTTCACCGGGACAGATGAAGCTTTCTTT. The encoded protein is CASSFTGTDEAFF.

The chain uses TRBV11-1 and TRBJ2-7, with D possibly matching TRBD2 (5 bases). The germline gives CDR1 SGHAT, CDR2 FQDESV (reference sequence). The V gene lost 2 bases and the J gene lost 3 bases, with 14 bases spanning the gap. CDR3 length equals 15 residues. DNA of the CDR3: TGTGCCAGCAGCTTACGAACTAGTAACCGCTACGAGCAGTACTTC. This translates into CASSLRTSNRYEQYF.

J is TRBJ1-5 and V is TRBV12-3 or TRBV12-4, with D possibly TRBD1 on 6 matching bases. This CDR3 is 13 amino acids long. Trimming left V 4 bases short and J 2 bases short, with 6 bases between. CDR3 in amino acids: CASSWTGNQPQHF. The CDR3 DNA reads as TGTGCCAGCAGTTGGACAGGCAATCAGCCCCAGCATTTT.

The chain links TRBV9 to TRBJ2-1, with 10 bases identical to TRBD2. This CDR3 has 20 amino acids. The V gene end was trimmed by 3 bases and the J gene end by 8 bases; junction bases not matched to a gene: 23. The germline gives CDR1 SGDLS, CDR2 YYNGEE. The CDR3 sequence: CASSARTGWTSGARADEQFF. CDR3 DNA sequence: TGTGCCAGCAGCGCAAGGACAGGTTGGACTAGCGGAGCCCGTGCGGATGAGCAGTTCTTC. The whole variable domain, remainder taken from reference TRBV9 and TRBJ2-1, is DSGVTQTPKHLITATGQRVTLRCSPRSGDLSVYWYQQSLDQGLQFLIQYYNGEERAKGNILERFSAQQFPDLHSELNLSSLELGDSALYFCASSARTGWTSGARADEQFFGPGTRLTVL.